The clone carrying this TCR beta chain occurred a few times. This sample was taken from a study of T-cell reconstitution after alpha-beta-depleted transplantation in children. CDR3 length: 14 amino acids. The germline V and J ends were trimmed by 0 bases and 0 bases, with 6 bases remaining between them. The V gene's germline CDR1 is GTSNPN and CDR2 SVGIG (reference sequence). Unique molecular identifiers were used in preparing the TCRbeta library. TCRdb redid the calling of the PCR reads with MiXCR, one entry per CDR3 protein. Here the sample spans about 500,000 distinct CDR3 sequences, more than 9.5% being singletons.

The sequence came from a female patient aged 2-15 years who had a stem cell transplant for aplastic anemia, so the T cells may come from the graft donor. The specimen was PBMCs, mostly from graft donor cells, collected 180 days after TCRalphabeta/CD19-depleted stem cell transplant. The chain employs TRBV30 and TRBJ1-5; D call uncertain. The CDR3 spells CAWSVGPSNQPQHF. In nucleotides, the CDR3 is TGTGCCTGGAGTGTAGGGCCTAGCAATCAGCCCCAGCATTTT.